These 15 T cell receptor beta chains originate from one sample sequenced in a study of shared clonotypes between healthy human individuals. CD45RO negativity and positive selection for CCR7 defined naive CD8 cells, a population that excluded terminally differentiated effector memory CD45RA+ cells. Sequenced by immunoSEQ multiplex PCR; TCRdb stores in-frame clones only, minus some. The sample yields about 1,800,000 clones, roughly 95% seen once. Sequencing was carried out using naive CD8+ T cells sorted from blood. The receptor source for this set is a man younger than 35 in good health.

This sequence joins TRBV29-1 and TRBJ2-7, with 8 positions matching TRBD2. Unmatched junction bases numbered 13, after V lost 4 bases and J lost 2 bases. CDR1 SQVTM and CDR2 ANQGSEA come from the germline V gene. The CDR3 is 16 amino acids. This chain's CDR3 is CSVVGGETAAAYEQYF. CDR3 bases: TGCAGCGTTGTCGGGGGGGAGACAGCAGCAGCCTACGAGCAGTACTTC.

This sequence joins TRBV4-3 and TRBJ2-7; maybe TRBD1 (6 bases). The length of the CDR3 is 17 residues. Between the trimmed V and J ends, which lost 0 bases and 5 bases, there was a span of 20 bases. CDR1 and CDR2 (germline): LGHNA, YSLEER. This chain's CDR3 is CASSQEGVGAGTNEQYF. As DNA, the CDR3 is TGCGCCAGCAGCCAAGAGGGGGTGGGGGCAGGGACCAACGAGCAGTACTTC.

CDR3 amino acids: CASSIWTETANTEAFF. The CDR3 nucleotides are TGTGCCAGTAGTATTTGGACGGAGACAGCGAACACTGAAGCTTTCTTT. The chain recombines TRBV19 with TRBJ1-1; perhaps TRBD1 as D (5 bases). The CDR3 runs 16 residues. Germline values: CDR1 LNHDA, CDR2 SQIVND (reference sequence). Trimming left V 3 bases short and J 1 base short, with 15 bases between.

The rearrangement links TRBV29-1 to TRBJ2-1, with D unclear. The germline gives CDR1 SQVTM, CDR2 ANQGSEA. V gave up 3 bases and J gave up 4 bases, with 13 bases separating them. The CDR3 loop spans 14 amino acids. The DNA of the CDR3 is TGCAGCGTTGATGGTATCGCAGATTACAATGAGCAGTTCTTC. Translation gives CSVDGIADYNEQFF.

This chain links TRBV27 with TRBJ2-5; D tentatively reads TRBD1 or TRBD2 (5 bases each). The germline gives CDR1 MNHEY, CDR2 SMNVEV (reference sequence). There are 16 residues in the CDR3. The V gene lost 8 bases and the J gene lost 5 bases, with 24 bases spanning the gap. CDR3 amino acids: CASRPRARVTIETQYF. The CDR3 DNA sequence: TGTGCCAGCCGTCCCAGAGCCAGGGTGACTATCGAGACCCAGTACTTC.

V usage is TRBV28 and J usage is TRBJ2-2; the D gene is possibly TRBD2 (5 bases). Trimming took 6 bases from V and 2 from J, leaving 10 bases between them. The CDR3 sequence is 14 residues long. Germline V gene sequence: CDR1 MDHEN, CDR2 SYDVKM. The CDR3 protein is CASRRTGNTGELFF. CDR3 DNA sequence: TGTGCCAGCAGAAGGACTGGAAACACCGGGGAGCTGTTTTTT. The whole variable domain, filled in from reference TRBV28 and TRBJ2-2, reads DVKVTQSSRYLVKRTGEKVFLECVQDMDHENMFWYRQDPGLGLRLIYFSYDVKMKEKGDIPEGYSVSREKKERFSLILESASTNQTSMYLCASRRTGNTGELFFGEGSRLTVL.

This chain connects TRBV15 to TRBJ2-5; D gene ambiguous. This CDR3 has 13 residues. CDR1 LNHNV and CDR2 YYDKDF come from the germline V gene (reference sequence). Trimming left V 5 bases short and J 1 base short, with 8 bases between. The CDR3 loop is CATSLGFQETQYF. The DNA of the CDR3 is TGTGCCACCAGCCTGGGGTTCCAAGAGACCCAGTACTTC.

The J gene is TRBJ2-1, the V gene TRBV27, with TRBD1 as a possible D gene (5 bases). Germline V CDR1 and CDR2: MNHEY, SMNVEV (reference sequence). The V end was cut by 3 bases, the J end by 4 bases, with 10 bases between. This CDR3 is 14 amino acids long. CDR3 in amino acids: CASSFSDMYNEQFF. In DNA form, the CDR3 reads TGTGCCAGCAGTTTCTCGGACATGTACAATGAGCAGTTCTTC.

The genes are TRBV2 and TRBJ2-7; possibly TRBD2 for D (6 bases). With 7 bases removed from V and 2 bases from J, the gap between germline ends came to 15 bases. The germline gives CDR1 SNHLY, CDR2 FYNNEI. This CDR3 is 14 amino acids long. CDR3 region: CASMGGLSTYEQYF. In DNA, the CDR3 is TGTGCCAGCATGGGGGGACTGTCGACCTACGAGCAGTACTTC.

The CDR3 nucleotides are TGTGCCAGCAGTTACCTAGAGGGCCTCGGGGAGCTGTTTTTT. Translation gives CASSYLEGLGELFF. This rearrangement joins TRBV6-5 to TRBJ2-2; perhaps TRBD2 as D (5 bases). The V end was cut by 2 bases, the J end by 7 bases, with 11 bases between. The CDR3 contains 14 residues. Germline V gene lookup returns CDR1 MNHEY and CDR2 SVGAGI.

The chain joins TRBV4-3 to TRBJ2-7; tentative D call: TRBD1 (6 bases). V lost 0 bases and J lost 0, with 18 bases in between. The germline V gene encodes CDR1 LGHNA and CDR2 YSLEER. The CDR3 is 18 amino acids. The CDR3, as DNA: TGCGCCAGCAGCCAAGATTCGGTCCCAGGGGTCGGCTCCTACGAGCAGTACTTC. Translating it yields CASSQDSVPGVGSYEQYF.

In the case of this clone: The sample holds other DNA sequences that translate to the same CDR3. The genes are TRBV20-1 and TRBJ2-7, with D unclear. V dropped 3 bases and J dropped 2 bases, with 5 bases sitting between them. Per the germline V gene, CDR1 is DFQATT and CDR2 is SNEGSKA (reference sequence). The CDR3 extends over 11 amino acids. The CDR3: CSASDAYEQYF. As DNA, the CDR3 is TGCAGTGCTAGTGATGCCTACGAGCAGTACTTC.

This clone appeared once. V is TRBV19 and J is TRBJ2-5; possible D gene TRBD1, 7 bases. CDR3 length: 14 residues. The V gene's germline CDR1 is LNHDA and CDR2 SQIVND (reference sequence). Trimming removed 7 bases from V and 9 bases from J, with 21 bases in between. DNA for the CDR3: TGTGCCAGTAACTCGGCAGGGGGGACGGAGGCCCAGTACTTC. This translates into CASNSAGGTEAQYF.

CDR3 DNA: TGTGCCAGCGTAGCGGGGGGTTACGAGCAGTACTTC. Translation gives CASVAGGYEQYF. This rearrangement joins TRBV7-9 to TRBJ2-7, with 10 bases matching TRBD2. Per germline, CDR1 SEHNR and CDR2 FQNEAQ (reference sequence). After removal of 8 bases from V and 4 bases from J, the junction contained 2 bases not matched to a gene. The CDR3 length is 12 residues.

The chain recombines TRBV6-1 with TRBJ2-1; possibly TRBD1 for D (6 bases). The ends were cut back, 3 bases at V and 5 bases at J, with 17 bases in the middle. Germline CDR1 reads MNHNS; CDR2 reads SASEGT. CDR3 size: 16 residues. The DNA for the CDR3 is TGTGCCAGCAGTGACCCAGGGGAATCAGTGAACAATGAGCAGTTCTTC. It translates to CASSDPGESVNNEQFF.